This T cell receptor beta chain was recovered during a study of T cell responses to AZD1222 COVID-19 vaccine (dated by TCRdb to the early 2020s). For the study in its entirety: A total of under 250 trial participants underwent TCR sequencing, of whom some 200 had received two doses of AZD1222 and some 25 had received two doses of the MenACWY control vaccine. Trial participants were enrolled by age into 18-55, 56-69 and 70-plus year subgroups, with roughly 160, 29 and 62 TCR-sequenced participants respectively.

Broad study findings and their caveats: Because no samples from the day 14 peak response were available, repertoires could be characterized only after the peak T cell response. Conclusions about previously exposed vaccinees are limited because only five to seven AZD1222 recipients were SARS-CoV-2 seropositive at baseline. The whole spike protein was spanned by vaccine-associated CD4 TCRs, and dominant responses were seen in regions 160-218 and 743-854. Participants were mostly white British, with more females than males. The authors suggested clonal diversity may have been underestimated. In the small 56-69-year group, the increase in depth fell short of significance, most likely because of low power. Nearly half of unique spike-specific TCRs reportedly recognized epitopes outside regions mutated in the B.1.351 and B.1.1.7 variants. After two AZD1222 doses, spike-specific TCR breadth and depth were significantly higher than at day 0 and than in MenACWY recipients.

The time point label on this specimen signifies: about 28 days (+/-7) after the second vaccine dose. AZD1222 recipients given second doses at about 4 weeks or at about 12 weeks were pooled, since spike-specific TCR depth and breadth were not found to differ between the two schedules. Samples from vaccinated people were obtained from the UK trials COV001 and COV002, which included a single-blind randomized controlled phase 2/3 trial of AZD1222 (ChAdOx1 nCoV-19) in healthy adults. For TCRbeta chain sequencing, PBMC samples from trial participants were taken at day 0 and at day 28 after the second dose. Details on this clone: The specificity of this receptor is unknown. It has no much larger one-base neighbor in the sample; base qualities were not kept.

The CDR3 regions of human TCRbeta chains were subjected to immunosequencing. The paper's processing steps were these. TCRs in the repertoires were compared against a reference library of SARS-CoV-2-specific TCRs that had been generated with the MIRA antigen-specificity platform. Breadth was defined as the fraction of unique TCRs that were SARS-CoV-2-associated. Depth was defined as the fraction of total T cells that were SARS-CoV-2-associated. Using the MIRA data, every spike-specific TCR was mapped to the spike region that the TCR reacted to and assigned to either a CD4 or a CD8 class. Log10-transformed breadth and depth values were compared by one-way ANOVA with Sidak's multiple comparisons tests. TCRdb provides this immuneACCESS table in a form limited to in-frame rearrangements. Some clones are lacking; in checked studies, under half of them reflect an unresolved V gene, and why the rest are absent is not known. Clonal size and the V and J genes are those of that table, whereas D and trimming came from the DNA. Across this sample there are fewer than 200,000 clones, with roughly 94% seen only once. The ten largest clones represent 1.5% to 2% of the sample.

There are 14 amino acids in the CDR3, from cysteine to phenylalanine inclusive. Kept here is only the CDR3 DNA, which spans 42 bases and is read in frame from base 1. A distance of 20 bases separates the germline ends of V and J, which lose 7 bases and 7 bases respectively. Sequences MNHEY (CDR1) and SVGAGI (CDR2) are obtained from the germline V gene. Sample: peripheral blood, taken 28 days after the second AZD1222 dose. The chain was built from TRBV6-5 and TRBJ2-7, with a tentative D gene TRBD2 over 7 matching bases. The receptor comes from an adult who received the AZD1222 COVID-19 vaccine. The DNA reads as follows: TGTGCCAGCAAAGGTCCAGGGGAGGGTCGAGAGCAGTACTTC. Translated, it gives CASKGPGEGREQYF.